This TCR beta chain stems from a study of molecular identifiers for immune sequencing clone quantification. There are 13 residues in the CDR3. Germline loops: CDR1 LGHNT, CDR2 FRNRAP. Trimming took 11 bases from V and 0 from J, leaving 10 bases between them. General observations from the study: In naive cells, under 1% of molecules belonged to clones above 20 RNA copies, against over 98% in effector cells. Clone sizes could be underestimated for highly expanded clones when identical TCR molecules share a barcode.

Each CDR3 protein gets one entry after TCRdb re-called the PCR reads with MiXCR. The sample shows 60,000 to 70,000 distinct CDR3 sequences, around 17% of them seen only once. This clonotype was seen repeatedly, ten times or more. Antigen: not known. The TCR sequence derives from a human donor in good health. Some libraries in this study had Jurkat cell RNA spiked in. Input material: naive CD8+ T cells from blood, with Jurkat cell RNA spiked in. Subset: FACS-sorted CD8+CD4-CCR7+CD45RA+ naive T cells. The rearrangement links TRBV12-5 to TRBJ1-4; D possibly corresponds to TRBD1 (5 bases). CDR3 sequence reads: CALGVPTNEKLFF. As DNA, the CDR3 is TGTGCTCTAGGGGTCCCAACTAATGAAAAACTGTTTTTT.